Below, 16 T cell receptor beta chains from the same sample are listed, as sequenced in a study of blood T cell repertoires in COVID-19. Sequencing was performed with immunoSEQ multiplex PCR; in TCRdb, only in-frame clones are kept and a portion is missing. The sample has 97,000 or so clones; more than 65% are singletons. Sequenced material: peripheral blood. These receptors came from an elderly woman with active or convalescent COVID-19.

CDR3 sequence reads: CATSKGLEIRDTQYF. Written as DNA, the CDR3 is TGTGCCACCAGCAAGGGACTAGAGATTCGAGATACGCAGTATTTT. The gene calls are TRBV15 and TRBJ2-3, with 8 bases lining up with TRBD2. In germline, CDR1 is LNHNV, CDR2 YYDKDF (reference sequence). This CDR3 has 15 amino acids. With 4 bases clipped from V and 5 bases from J, the junction kept 8 bases outside the gene matches.

V is TRBV11-2 and J is TRBJ2-1; TRBD1 is a possible D gene (6 bases). The CDR3 sequence is 13 residues long. The germline gives CDR1 SGHAT, CDR2 FQNNGV. V lost 5 bases and J 8 bases, leaving 13 bases between the germline ends. The CDR3 spells CASSTWAGDEQFF. In nucleotides, the CDR3 is TGTGCCAGCAGCACATGGGCAGGGGATGAGCAGTTCTTC.

The chain combines TRBV5-4 with TRBJ2-7; D ambiguous. The CDR3 length is 13 residues. The V end lost 4 bases, the J end lost 2 bases, and 10 bases lay between the germline ends. Germline V CDR1 and CDR2: SGHNT, YYREEE (reference sequence). The CDR3 sequence: CASSASLTYEQYF. CDR3 in DNA: TGTGCCAGCAGCGCCAGTCTGACCTACGAGCAGTACTTC.

The J gene is TRBJ2-4, the V gene TRBV7-9; tentatively, D is TRBD1 (5 bases). Per germline, CDR1 SEHNR and CDR2 FQNEAQ (reference sequence). Trimming pared 0 bases from V and 1 base from J, leaving 13 bases between. The CDR3 is made up of 17 amino acids. CDR3: CASSLASREVAKNIQYF. CDR3 nucleotide sequence: TGTGCCAGCAGCTTAGCGTCCAGGGAAGTCGCCAAAAACATTCAGTACTTC.

This chain links TRBV5-6 with TRBJ1-5; D is unclear. The CDR3 contains 14 residues. The V end was cut by 3 bases, the J end by 1 base, with 8 bases between. Germline CDR1 SGHDT, CDR2 YYEEEE. The CDR3 DNA reads TGTGCCAGCAGCTCCTTTGTGAGCAATCAGCCCCAGCATTTT. This translates into CASSSFVSNQPQHF.

The chain uses TRBV19 and TRBJ2-1; 12 bases agree with TRBD2. The CDR3 length is 16 residues. Germline lookup yields CDR1 LNHDA and CDR2 SQIVND (reference sequence). Germline trimming cut 0 bases from V and 7 bases from J; bases unmatched to any gene: 4. CDR3 amino acids: CASSIDSGTSGNEQFF. CDR3 DNA sequence: TGTGCCAGTAGTATAGATTCCGGGACTAGCGGGAATGAGCAGTTCTTC.

This clone was observed a few times. The chain joins TRBV10-1 to TRBJ1-5; D ambiguous. The germline V and J ends were trimmed by 2 bases and 4 bases, with 6 bases remaining between them. The CDR3 contains 13 residues. The germline V gene has CDR1 WNHNN and CDR2 SYGVQD (reference sequence). CDR3 region: CASSETGNQPQHF. Written as DNA, the CDR3 is TGCGCCAGCAGTGAGACGGGTAATCAGCCCCAGCATTTT.

The J gene is TRBJ1-5, the V gene TRBV15; D unresolved. CDR1 LNHNV and CDR2 YYDKDF come from the germline V gene (reference sequence). V lost 4 bases, J lost 3 bases, and 7 bases lay in between. CDR3 length: 13 residues. This chain's CDR3 is CATSNGYNQPQHF. For the CDR3, the DNA is TGTGCCACCAGCAACGGGTACAATCAGCCCCAGCATTTT.

The chain links TRBV7-9 to TRBJ1-4, with TRBD1 identical over 7 bases. Germline assignment: CDR1 SEHNR and CDR2 FQNEAQ (reference sequence). The CDR3 spans 14 residues. Unmatched junction bases numbered 3, after V lost 4 bases and J lost 4 bases. This CDR3 reads CASSSGQLNEKLFF. In DNA, the CDR3 is TGTGCCAGCAGCTCGGGACAGCTTAATGAAAAACTGTTTTTT.

The rearrangement uses TRBV11-2 and TRBJ2-7; 8 nucleotides align to TRBD2. Germline CDR1 and CDR2: SGHAT and FQNNGV. V was clipped by 2 bases and J by 4 bases; unmatched bases: 10. The CDR3 runs to 16 residues. In DNA form, the CDR3 reads TGTGCCAGCAGCTTACAGGCCGGGGGGGTACGGTACGAGCAGTACTTC. Its protein is CASSLQAGGVRYEQYF.

V and J are TRBV9 and TRBJ1-2; 8 bases agree with TRBD1. J gave up 7 bases and V 0 bases, and 8 bases lay outside the gene matches. CDR3 length: 15 amino acids. From germline, CDR1 is SGDLS and CDR2 YYNGEE. CDR3 amino acids: CASSVGQGAASGYTF. The CDR3 nucleotides read TGTGCCAGCAGCGTAGGTCAGGGGGCAGCAAGTGGCTACACCTTC.

A remark on this clone: Other DNA sequences from this sample encode an identical CDR3 as well. This chain links TRBV9 with TRBJ1-2; 7 nucleotides match TRBD1. The germline V gene encodes CDR1 SGDLS and CDR2 YYNGEE. CDR3 length equals 14 residues. After removal of 0 bases from V and 2 bases from J, the junction contained 1 base not matched to a gene. The CDR3 loop reads CASSVGQGNYGYTF. The CDR3 DNA is TGTGCCAGCAGCGTAGGACAGGGCAACTATGGCTACACCTTC.

The chain is built from TRBV10-3 and TRBJ2-4; D may be TRBD2 (5 bases). V was cut by 4 bases and J by 0 bases, with 10 bases left in between. CDR1 is ENHRY, CDR2 SYGVKD, per germline. This CDR3 has 15 residues. The CDR3 region is CAISADLAAKNIQYF. CDR3 nucleotide sequence: TGTGCCATCAGTGCGGACCTAGCAGCCAAAAACATTCAGTACTTC.

CDR3 DNA: TGTGCCAGCAGCCAAGATGCGGACACAGATACGCAGTATTTT. It specifies CASSQDADTDTQYF. J is TRBJ2-3 and V is TRBV4-2; D unresolved. The CDR3 spans 14 residues. CDR1 and CDR2 (germline): LGHNA, YNFKEQ. V was pared by 0 bases and J by 2 bases, with 6 bases between.

The genes are TRBV9 and TRBJ1-5; no clear D gene. The CDR3 consists of 15 residues. Germline V gene sequence: CDR1 SGDLS, CDR2 YYNGEE. Between the trimmed V and J ends, which lost 0 bases and 5 bases, there was a span of 12 bases. CDR3 in DNA: TGTGCCAGCAGCGTAGGGGTACAGCAAGATCAGCCCCAGCATTTT. Its translation is CASSVGVQQDQPQHF. Looking up the rest from reference TRBV9 and TRBJ1-5 gives the full variable domain: DSGVTQTPKHLITATGQRVTLRCSPRSGDLSVYWYQQSLDQGLQFLIQYYNGEERAKGNILERFSAQQFPDLHSELNLSSLELGDSALYFCASSVGVQQDQPQHFGDGTRLSIL.

The J gene is TRBJ1-2, the V gene TRBV28; 7 nucleotides match TRBD1. The CDR3 runs 14 residues. Looked up from germline, CDR1 is MDHEN and CDR2 is SYDVKM. V shed 11 bases and J 4 bases; nucleotides not matched to a gene: 13. The CDR3 here is CAVLRTGKTYGYTF. The CDR3 coding sequence is TGTGCCGTCTTGAGGACAGGAAAGACCTATGGCTACACCTTC.